This TCR beta chain was retrieved from a study of CD8 T cells in Susac syndrome. For the study at large: Blood was drawn from Susac syndrome patients while they were therapy-naive, on corticosteroids, or on intravenous immunoglobulin alone.

Per germline, CDR1 DFQATT and CDR2 SNEGSKA (reference sequence). CDR3 length: 10 amino acids. Between the trimmed V and J ends, which lost 8 bases and 11 bases, there was a span of 15 bases. Notes on this clonotype: Its antigen is unknown.

Study-level points and caveats: Clonal expansion did not appear in Susac syndrome CD4+ T cell repertoires.

TCR beta from blood CD8+ and CD4+ T cells was sequenced. Random hexamers were used to reverse transcribe roughly 0.45 to 1 ug of RNA. With immunoSEQ multiplex PCR, TCR beta CDR3 was amplified across 54 Vbeta and 13 Jbeta. TCRdb processed the immunoSEQ multiplex PCR reads anew with MiXCR; each CDR3 protein has one entry. In the table there are 110,000 to 150,000 distinct CDR3 sequences, around 95% of which are singletons. The TCR comes from a human donor with Susac syndrome. The rearrangement joins TRBV20-1 to TRBJ1-2; D is uncertain. The sample was CD4+ T cells from PBMCs. This CDR3 is CSPGVGRYTF. The CDR3 region has the DNA TGCAGTCCCGGGGTGGGGAGGTACACCTTC.